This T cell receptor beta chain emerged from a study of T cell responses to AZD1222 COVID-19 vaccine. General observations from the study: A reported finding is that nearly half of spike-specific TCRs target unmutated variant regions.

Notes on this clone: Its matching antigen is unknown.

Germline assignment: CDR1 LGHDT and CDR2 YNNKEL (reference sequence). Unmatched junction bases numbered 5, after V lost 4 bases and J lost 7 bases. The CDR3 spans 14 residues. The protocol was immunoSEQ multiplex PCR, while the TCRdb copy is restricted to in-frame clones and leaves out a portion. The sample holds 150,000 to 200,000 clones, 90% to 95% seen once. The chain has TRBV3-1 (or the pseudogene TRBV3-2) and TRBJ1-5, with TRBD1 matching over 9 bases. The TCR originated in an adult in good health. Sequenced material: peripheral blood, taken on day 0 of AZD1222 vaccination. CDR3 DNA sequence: TGTGCCAGCAGCCTGAGGACAGGGGTCCAGCCCCAGCATTTT. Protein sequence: CASSLRTGVQPQHF.